These T cell receptor beta chains were read from a single sample in a study of glioma-infiltrating T cells after dendritic cell vaccination. Sequencing was performed with immunoSEQ multiplex PCR; in TCRdb, only in-frame clones are kept and a portion is missing. The table records 90,000 to 100,000 clones, roughly 83% of them present only once. This sample comprised blood, obtained before dendritic cell vaccination. The receptors come from a human donor with glioblastoma. Both conserved end residues are part of each CDR3. Each record gives: clone size, D gene, V gene, J gene, CDR3 protein, CDR3 DNA. D genes are given only for firm matches. Clone sizes are given selectively: once, few, many, or a class where the clone is expanded.

NA	NA	TRBV5-1	TRBJ2-5	CASSSGPDRTGRETQYF	TGCGCCAGCAGCTCAGGTCCTGATCGCACAGGGCGGGAGACCCAGTACTTC
few	NA	TRBV6-1	TRBJ2-7	CASSEALSEQYF	TGTGCCAGCAGTGAAGCCCTCAGCGAGCAGTACTTC
NA	NA	TRBV4-1	TRBJ1-1	CASSPYRGKNTEAFF	TGCGCCAGCAGCCCTTATAGGGGGAAGAACACTGAAGCTTTCTTT
NA	NA	TRBV27	TRBJ2-7	CASRFLALGDEQYF	TGTGCCAGCAGGTTCCTGGCCTTAGGGGACGAGCAGTACTTC
NA	TRBD2	TRBV28	TRBJ2-1	CASSLGGRAYNEQFF	TGTGCCAGCAGTTTAGGCGGGAGGGCTTACAATGAGCAGTTCTTC
NA	NA	TRBV30	TRBJ1-1	CAWTFGGKNTEAFF	TGTGCCTGGACTTTTGGCGGGAAGAACACTGAAGCTTTCTTT
NA	TRBD1	TRBV15	TRBJ1-2	CATSRLEDRGIYGYTF	TGTGCCACCAGCAGACTAGAAGACAGGGGTATTTATGGCTACACCTTC
once	NA	TRBV5-1	TRBJ1-3	CASSSTPDSYNTIYF	TGCGCCAGCAGCTCGACCCCAGACAGTTACAACACCATATATTTT
NA	TRBD2	TRBV19	TRBJ2-1	CASLRSGTSGGKTSYNEQFF	TGTGCCAGCCTCCGATCCGGGACTAGCGGGGGGAAAACCTCCTACAATGAGCAGTTCTTC
NA	TRBD1	TRBV18	TRBJ1-3	CASSLLGQDLLFSGNTIYF	TGTGCCAGCTCACTCCTGGGACAGGACCTCCTCTTCTCTGGAAACACCATATATTTT
NA	NA	TRBV5-1	TRBJ2-1	CASSLSLGAEYNEQFF	TGCGCCAGCAGCTTGTCCTTGGGGGCAGAATACAATGAGCAGTTCTTC
NA	TRBD1	TRBV5-4	TRBJ2-5	CASRRADRNQETQYF	TGTGCCAGCAGGCGGGCGGACAGGAACCAAGAGACCCAGTACTTC
NA	NA	TRBV9	TRBJ1-4	CASSVATGGDKLFF	TGTGCCAGCAGCGTAGCTACGGGAGGGGACAAACTGTTTTTT
once	TRBD1	TRBV6-5	TRBJ1-5	CASKRDRVNQPQHF	TGTGCCAGCAAAAGGGACAGGGTGAATCAGCCCCAGCATTTT
NA	TRBD1	TRBV7-9	TRBJ1-6	CASSLGSRGLNSPLHF	TGTGCCAGCAGCTTAGGGTCCAGGGGGCTTAATTCACCCCTCCACTTT
NA	TRBD1	TRBV6-6	TRBJ1-5	CASSRPGQGLNQPQHF	TGTGCCAGCAGTAGGCCGGGACAGGGGCTTAATCAGCCCCAGCATTTT
few	NA	TRBV5-1	TRBJ1-4	CASSLMGSYLEKLFF	TGCGCCAGCAGCTTGATGGGCAGCTATCTCGAAAAACTGTTTTTT
NA	NA	TRBV28	TRBJ1-1	CASRVTGLRTEAFF	TGTGCCAGCAGGGTGACAGGCCTCCGGACTGAAGCTTTCTTT
NA	NA	TRBV18	TRBJ2-5	CASSPDDRFRRETQYF	TGTGCCAGCTCCCCGGACGACAGGTTTAGAAGGGAGACCCAGTACTTC
NA	TRBD1	TRBV30	TRBJ2-2	CAWSWTGANTGELFF	TGTGCCTGGAGTTGGACAGGGGCGAACACCGGGGAGCTGTTTTTT
once	TRBD1	TRBV7-2	TRBJ1-5	CASSLQGGTGANQPQHF	TGTGCCAGCAGCTTGCAGGGGGGGACAGGCGCAAACCAGCCCCAGCATTTT
NA	NA	TRBV28	TRBJ2-7	CASSPRPTRYEQYF	TGTGCCAGCAGCCCTCGCCCTACCCGCTACGAGCAGTACTTC
NA	NA	TRBV4-1	TRBJ2-3	CASSDYSGTDTQYF	TGCGCCAGCAGCGACTATAGCGGCACAGATACGCAGTATTTT
once	NA	TRBV10-3	TRBJ2-7	CAIAKDRPYEQYF	TGTGCCATCGCTAAAGACAGACCCTACGAGCAGTACTTC
NA	NA	TRBV30	TRBJ1-3	CAWTPGPLSGNTIYF	TGTGCCTGGACCCCAGGCCCGCTCTCTGGAAACACCATATATTTT
NA	NA	TRBV9	TRBJ1-3	CASSVDSTYGNTIYF	TGTGCCAGCAGCGTAGACAGCACCTATGGAAACACCATATATTTT
NA	TRBD1	TRBV5-1	TRBJ1-1	CASSSPNRGEAFF	TGCGCCAGCAGCTCGCCAAACAGGGGTGAAGCTTTCTTT
NA	TRBD1	TRBV18	TRBJ1-1	CASSPYGQGLMNTEAFF	TGTGCCAGCTCACCCTATGGACAGGGTCTTATGAACACTGAAGCTTTCTTT
NA	NA	TRBV6-1	TRBJ1-3	CASSGVTGNTIYF	TGTGCCAGCTCAGGGGTGACTGGAAACACCATATATTTT
NA	NA	TRBV19	TRBJ1-6	CASSTELRSSYNSPLHF	TGTGCCAGTAGTACTGAACTGAGGAGCTCCTATAATTCACCCCTCCACTTT
NA	NA	TRBV28	TRBJ2-1	CASSFGSLFPEQFF	TGTGCCAGCAGTTTTGGGAGTTTATTCCCTGAGCAGTTCTTC
NA	NA	TRBV5-4	TRBJ2-5	CASSRQAATQETQYF	TGTGCCAGCAGTAGGCAAGCGGCTACGCAAGAGACCCAGTACTTC
NA	TRBD2	TRBV30	TRBJ2-7	CAWSVSGGYEQYF	TGTGCCTGGAGTGTAAGCGGGGGCTACGAGCAGTACTTC
NA	NA	TRBV30	TRBJ1-1	CAWHYSMNTEAFF	TGTGCCTGGCATTACAGTATGAACACTGAAGCTTTCTTT
NA	TRBD2	TRBV9	TRBJ2-3	CASSLAGDTQYF	TGTGCCAGCAGTCTAGCGGGGGATACGCAGTATTTT
NA	TRBD1	TRBV2	TRBJ1-5	CASNAGQGSQPQHF	TGTGCCAGCAACGCGGGACAGGGGAGTCAGCCCCAGCATTTT
once	NA	TRBV7-9	TRBJ1-2	CASSLGQTYGYTF	TGTGCCAGCAGCCTAGGACAGACCTATGGCTACACCTTC
NA	NA	TRBV11-2	TRBJ2-7	CASSLGTPGDEQYF	TGTGCCAGCAGCTTAGGGACCCCGGGGGACGAGCAGTACTTC
once	NA	TRBV7-3	TRBJ2-7	CASSPTGVPHEQYF	TGTGCCAGCAGCCCCACGGGGGTTCCCCACGAGCAGTACTTC
few	NA	TRBV13	TRBJ1-2	CASSLGTANYGYTF	TGTGCCAGCAGCTTAGGGACAGCGAACTATGGCTACACCTTC
NA	NA	TRBV6-5	TRBJ1-1	CASSYSLFEGYTEAFF	TGTGCCAGCAGTTACTCGTTATTCGAGGGTTACACTGAAGCTTTCTTT
NA	TRBD1	TRBV19	TRBJ1-6	CASRAGGNSPLHF	TGTGCCAGTAGGGCAGGGGGTAATTCACCCCTCCACTTT
NA	TRBD1	TRBV5-4	TRBJ1-2	CASSSGGRGYTF	TGTGCCAGCAGCTCAGGGGGCCGTGGCTACACCTTC
NA	NA	TRBV6-5	TRBJ1-2	CASSYSWADGYTF	TGTGCCAGCAGTTACTCCTGGGCCGATGGCTACACCTTC
NA	NA	TRBV23-1	TRBJ1-1	CASSQCSFGGRRTEAFF	TGCGCCAGCAGTCAATGCTCCTTCGGGGGGAGGCGGACTGAAGCTTTCTTT
NA	TRBD2	TRBV2	TRBJ2-3	CATRPGTSGGWADTQYF	TGTGCCACTCGTCCCGGGACTAGCGGGGGGTGGGCAGATACGCAGTATTTT
NA	NA	TRBV2	TRBJ1-6	CASSTDSISSPLHF	TGTGCCAGCAGCACCGACAGTATCAGTTCACCCCTCCACTTT